These T cell receptor beta chains were read from a single sample in a study of cytomegalovirus exposure and HLA in healthy donors. The assay was immunoSEQ multiplex PCR, and TCRdb's table has in-frame clones only and misses some. The sample yields some 130,000 clones, of which the top ten take up roughly 1.7%. The specimen was PBMCs. The receptors stem from a woman aged 40 to 50 in good health and CMV-seropositive. CDR3s include the opening cysteine and the closing phenylalanine or tryptophan. D genes are given only for firm matches.

j_call v_call d_call cdr3_length cdr3_nt cdr3_aa
TRBJ1-2 TRBV5-4 NA 19 TGTGCCAGCAGCTTGGGACTACGGGACACTTCAACCCTGGGGTATGGCTACACCTTC CASSLGLRDTSTLGYGYTF
TRBJ2-5 TRBV5-1 TRBD1 15 TGCGCCAGCGGCTTGGTCGGGACAGGGGAAGAGACCCAGTACTTC CASGLVGTGEETQYF
TRBJ1-1 TRBV10-3 NA 13 TGTGCCGCGGGGCGGGTATCGAACACTGAAGCTTTCTTT CAAGRVSNTEAFF
TRBJ2-2 TRBV19 TRBD2 16 TGTGCCAGTAGTCGAAGCGGGAGATCGAACACCGGGGAGCTGTTTTTT CASSRSGRSNTGELFF
TRBJ2-1 TRBV6-6 NA 13 TGTGCCAGCAGTCCCCTCCGTTACAGTGAGCAGTTCTTC CASSPLRYSEQFF
TRBJ1-1 TRBV28 TRBD1 14 TGTGCCAGCAGTTTATCGGACAGGATAACTGAAGCTTTCTTT CASSLSDRITEAFF
TRBJ2-2 TRBV5-4 TRBD2 15 TGTGCCAGCAGCTTAGGACTAGCAGACACCGGGGAGCTGTTTTTT CASSLGLADTGELFF
TRBJ2-3 TRBV30 TRBD1 13 TGTGCCTGGAATGGACAGGGCACAGATACGCAGTATTTT CAWNGQGTDTQYF
TRBJ2-1 TRBV6-4 NA 15 TGTGCCAGCAGTGTGGGGGGAGAGGGGCACAATGAGCAGTTCTTC CASSVGGEGHNEQFF
TRBJ2-7 TRBV21-1 NA 16 TGTGCCAGCAGCTCGAAATTGACTTCGCTCCCCTACGAGCAGTACTTC CASSSKLTSLPYEQYF
TRBJ2-3 TRBV9 NA 15 TGTGCCAGCAGCCCGCACTTCGTCGGCACAGATACGCAGTATTTT CASSPHFVGTDTQYF
TRBJ2-1 TRBV27 TRBD1 15 TGTGCCAGCAGCTCGTGGACAGGGGGCTTTAATGAGCAGTTCTTC CASSSWTGGFNEQFF
TRBJ2-7 TRBV27 TRBD1 16 TGTGCCAGCAGAAGTTTGAGCCGGGACAGGGTCTACGAGCAGTACTTC CASRSLSRDRVYEQYF
TRBJ1-1 TRBV7-9 TRBD1 16 TGTGCCAGCAGCCTTTATGGACAGGAAGGTCGGACTGAAGCTTTCTTT CASSLYGQEGRTEAFF
TRBJ2-7 TRBV18 NA 14 TGTGCCAGCTCACCACAACAGGGTAAGGTCGAGCAGTACTTC CASSPQQGKVEQYF
TRBJ2-2 TRBV9 TRBD2 17 TGTGCCAGCAGCGTCCAGCGGGAGTTACCGAACACCGGGGAGCTGTTTTTT CASSVQRELPNTGELFF